The clone carrying this T cell receptor beta chain was seen a single time. J gave up 8 bases and V 0 bases, and 12 bases lay outside the gene matches. The CDR3 is 17 amino acids. Germline V gene sequence: CDR1 LGHDT, CDR2 YNNKEL (reference sequence). The data stem from a study of blood T cell repertoires in COVID-19. Measured with immunoSEQ multiplex PCR; TCRdb has only the in-frame clones, and not every one. There are approximately 210,000 clones in the sample; around four fifths occur only once, and 15% to 20% lies in the top ten. The TCR comes from a man aged 25-40 years with active or convalescent COVID-19. Sequenced sample: peripheral blood. J is TRBJ2-1 and V is TRBV3-1 (or the pseudogene TRBV3-2); 8 nucleotides align to TRBD2. For the CDR3, the DNA is TGTGCCAGCAGCCAAGAATCACGTCCAGCGGGAGTCGATGAGCAGTTCTTC. Protein sequence: CASSQESRPAGVDEQFF.